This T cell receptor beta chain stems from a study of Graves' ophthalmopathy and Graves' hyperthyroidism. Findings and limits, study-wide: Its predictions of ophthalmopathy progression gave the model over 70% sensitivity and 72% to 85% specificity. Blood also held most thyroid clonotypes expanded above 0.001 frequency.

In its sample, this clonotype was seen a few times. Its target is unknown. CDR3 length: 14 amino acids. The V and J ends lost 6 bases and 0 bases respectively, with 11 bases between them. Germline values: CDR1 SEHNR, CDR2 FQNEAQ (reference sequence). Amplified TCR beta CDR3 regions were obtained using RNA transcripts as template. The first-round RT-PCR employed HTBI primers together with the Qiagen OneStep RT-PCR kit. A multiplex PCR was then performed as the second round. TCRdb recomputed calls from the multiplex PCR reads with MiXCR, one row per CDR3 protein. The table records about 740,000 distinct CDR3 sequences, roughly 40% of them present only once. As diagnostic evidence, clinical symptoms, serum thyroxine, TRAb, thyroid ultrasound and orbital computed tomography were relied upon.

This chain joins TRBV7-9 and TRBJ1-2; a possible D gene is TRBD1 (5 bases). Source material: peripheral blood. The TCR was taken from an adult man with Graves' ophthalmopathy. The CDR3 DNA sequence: TGTGCCAGCAGTTCGGGACGGGCTAACTATGGCTACACCTTC. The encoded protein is CASSSGRANYGYTF. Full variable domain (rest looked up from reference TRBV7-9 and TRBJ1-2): DTGVSQNPRHKITKRGQNVTFRCDPISEHNRLYWYRQTLGQGPEFLTYFQNEAQLEKSRLLSDRFSAERPKGSFSTLEIQRTEQGDSAMYLCASSSGRANYGYTFGSGTRLTVV.